This T cell receptor (beta chain) was identified during a study of sequential checkpoint blockade in melanoma. Study-wide context: Maintenance nivolumab came after either treatment sequence.

By sample share, this clone is medium-sized. The CDR3 runs 17 residues. V was clipped by 6 bases and J by 4 bases; unmatched bases: 10. CDR1 is WNHNN, CDR2 SYGVQD, per germline (reference sequence). Treatment in this sample: randomized to nivolumab then ipilimumab (arm A) or the reverse (arm B). DNA-damaging chemotherapy had not been given to any patient beforehand. Sorted cells were live CD3+CD8+, lacking CD19 and CD56, from PBMCs. TCRdb keeps only in-frame clones here, not all; method: immunoSEQ multiplex PCR. Here the sample spans some 2,900 clones, around 53% being singletons. This clonotype was sampled from a human donor with melanoma. Sequences were derived from CD8+ T cells sorted from blood (inferred from file names), sampled from a patient given nivolumab and ipilimumab in sequence. The chain has TRBV10-1 and TRBJ2-3; the match to TRBD2 covers 13 bases. CDR3 in DNA: TGCGCCAGCAGCGATAGACTAGCGGGAGGTTGGCCAGATACGCAGTATTTT. Translated: CASSDRLAGGWPDTQYF.